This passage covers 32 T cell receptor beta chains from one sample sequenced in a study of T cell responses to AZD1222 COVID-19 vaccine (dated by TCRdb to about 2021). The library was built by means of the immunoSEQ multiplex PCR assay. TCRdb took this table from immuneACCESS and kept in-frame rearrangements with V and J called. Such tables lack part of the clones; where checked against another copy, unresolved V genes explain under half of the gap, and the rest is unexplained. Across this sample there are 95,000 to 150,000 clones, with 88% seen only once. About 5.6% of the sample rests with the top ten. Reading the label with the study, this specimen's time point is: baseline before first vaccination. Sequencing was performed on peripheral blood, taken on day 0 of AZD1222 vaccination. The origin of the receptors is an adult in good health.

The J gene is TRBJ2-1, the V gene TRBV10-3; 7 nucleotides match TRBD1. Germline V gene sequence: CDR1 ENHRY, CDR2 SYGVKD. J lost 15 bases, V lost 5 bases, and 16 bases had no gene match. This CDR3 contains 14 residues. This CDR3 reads CAISRQGRAQRWFF. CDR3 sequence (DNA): TGTGCCATCAGTAGACAGGGTAGGGCCCAAAGGTGGTTCTTC.

CDR3 DNA sequence: TGTGCCAGCAGCTTCAACCAACCACAAAGTAACTATGGCTACACCTTC. It is translated as CASSFNQPQSNYGYTF. J is TRBJ1-2 and V is TRBV5-6; D unresolved. This CDR3 has 16 residues. Germline V lookup: CDR1 SGHDT, CDR2 YYEEEE. Trimming left V 2 bases short and J 1 base short, with 15 bases between.

Here the CDR3 reads CAISDGQALVNEQFF. The DNA for the CDR3 is TGTGCCATCAGTGACGGACAGGCCTTGGTCAATGAGCAGTTCTTC. This chain joins TRBV10-3 and TRBJ2-1, with 7 bases aligning to TRBD1. This CDR3 region has 15 residues. The trim removed 3 bases at V and 6 bases at J, leaving 8 bases unmatched. The germline CDR1 and CDR2 sequences are ENHRY and SYGVKD.

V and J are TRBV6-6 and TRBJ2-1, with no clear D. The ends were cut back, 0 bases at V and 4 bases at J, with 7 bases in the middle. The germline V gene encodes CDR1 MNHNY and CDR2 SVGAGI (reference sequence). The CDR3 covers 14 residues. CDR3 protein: CASSYSRVYNEQFF. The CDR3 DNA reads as TGTGCCAGCAGTTACTCCCGGGTGTACAATGAGCAGTTCTTC.

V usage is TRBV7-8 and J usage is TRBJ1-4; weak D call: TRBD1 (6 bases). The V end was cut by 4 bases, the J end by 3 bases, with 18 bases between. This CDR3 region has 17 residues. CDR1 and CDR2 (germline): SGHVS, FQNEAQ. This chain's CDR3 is CASSYAPVGAANEKLFF. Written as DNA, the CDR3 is TGTGCCAGCAGCTACGCTCCGGTGGGGGCGGCTAATGAAAAACTGTTTTTT.

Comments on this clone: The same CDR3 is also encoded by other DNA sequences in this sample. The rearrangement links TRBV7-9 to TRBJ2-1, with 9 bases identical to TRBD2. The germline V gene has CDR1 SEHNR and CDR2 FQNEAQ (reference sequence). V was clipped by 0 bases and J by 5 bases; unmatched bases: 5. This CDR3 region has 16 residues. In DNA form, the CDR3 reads TGTGCCAGCAGCTTAGCTCTAGCGGGGACCCACAATGAGCAGTTCTTC. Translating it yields CASSLALAGTHNEQFF.

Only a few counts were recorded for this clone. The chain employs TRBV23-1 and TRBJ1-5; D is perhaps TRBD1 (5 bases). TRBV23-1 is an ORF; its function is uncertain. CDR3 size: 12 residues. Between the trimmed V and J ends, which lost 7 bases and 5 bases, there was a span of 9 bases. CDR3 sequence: CASKRGYQPQHF. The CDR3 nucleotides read TGCGCCAGCAAGCGGGGGTATCAGCCCCAGCATTTT.

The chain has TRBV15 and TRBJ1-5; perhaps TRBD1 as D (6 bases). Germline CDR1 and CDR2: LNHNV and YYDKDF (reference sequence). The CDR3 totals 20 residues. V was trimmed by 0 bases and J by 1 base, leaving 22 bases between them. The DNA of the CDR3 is TGTGCCACCAGCAGAGACACGACCAGGGGAGGCTTTGGGAGCAATCAGCCCCAGCATTTT. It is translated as CATSRDTTRGGFGSNQPQHF.

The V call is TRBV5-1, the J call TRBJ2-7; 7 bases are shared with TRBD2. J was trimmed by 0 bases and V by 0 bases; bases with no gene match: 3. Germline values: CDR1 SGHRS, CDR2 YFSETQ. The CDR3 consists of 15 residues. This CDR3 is CASSLVSGASYEQYF. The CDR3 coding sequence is TGCGCCAGCAGCTTGGTCAGCGGGGCCTCCTACGAGCAGTACTTC. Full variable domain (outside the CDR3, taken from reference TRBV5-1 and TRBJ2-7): KAGVTQTPRYLIKTRGQQVTLSCSPISGHRSVSWYQQTPGQGLQFLFEYFSETQRNKGNFPGRFSGRQFSNSRSEMNVSTLELGDSALYLCASSLVSGASYEQYFGPGTRLTVT.

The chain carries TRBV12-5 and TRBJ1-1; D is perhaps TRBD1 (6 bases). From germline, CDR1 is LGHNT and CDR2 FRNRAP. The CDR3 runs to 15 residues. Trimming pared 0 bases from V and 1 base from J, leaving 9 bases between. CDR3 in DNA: TGTGCTAGTGGTTTGGTAGCAGGGGAGAACACTGAAGCTTTCTTT. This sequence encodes CASGLVAGENTEAFF.

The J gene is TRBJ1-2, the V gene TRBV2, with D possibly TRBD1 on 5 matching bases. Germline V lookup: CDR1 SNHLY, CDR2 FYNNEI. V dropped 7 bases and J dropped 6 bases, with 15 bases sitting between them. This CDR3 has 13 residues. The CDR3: CASKAGIRDGYTF. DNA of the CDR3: TGTGCCAGCAAGGCAGGGATAAGAGATGGCTACACCTTC.

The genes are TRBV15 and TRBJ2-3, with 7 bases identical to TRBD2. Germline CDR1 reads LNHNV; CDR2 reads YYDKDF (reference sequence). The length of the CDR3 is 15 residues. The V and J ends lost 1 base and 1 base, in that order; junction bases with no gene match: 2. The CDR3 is CATSRGDYRTDTQYF. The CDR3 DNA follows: TGTGCCACCAGCAGAGGGGACTACCGCACAGATACGCAGTATTTT.

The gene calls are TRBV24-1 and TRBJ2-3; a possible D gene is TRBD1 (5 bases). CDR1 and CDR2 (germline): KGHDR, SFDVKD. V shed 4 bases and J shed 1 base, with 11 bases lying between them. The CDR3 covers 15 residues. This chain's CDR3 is CATSDRVRGTDTQYF. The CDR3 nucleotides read TGTGCCACCAGTGACCGGGTCAGGGGCACAGATACGCAGTATTTT.

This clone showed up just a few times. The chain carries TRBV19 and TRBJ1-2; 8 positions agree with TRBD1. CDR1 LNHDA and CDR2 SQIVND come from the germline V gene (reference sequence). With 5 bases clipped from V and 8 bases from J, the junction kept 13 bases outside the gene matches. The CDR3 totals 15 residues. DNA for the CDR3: TGTGCCAGTAGTTTGACAGGGGCCGCCGGGGGAGGCTACACCTTC. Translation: CASSLTGAAGGGYTF. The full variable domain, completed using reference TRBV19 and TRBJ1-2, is DGGITQSPKYLFRKEGQNVTLSCEQNLNHDAMYWYRQDPGQGLRLIYYSQIVNDFQKGDIAEGYSVSREKKESFPLTVTSAQKNPTAFYLCASSLTGAAGGGYTFGSGTRLTVV.

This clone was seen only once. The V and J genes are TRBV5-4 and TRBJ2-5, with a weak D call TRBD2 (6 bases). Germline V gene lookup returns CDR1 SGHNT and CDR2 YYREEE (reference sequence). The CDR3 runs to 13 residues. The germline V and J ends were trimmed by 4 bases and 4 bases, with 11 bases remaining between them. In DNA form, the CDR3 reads TGTGCCAGCAGCCCGGGGGAGGCAGAGACCCAGTACTTC. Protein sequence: CASSPGEAETQYF.

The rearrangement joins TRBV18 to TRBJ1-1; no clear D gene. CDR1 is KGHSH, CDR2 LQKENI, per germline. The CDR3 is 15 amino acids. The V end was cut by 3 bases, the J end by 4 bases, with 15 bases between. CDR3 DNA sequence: TGTGCCAGCTCACCTCTCGAGAGTCGGGGCACTGAAGCTTTCTTT. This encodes CASSPLESRGTEAFF.

CDR3 region: CASSTSNQPQHF. Written as DNA, the CDR3 is TGTGCCAGCAGTACCAGCAATCAGCCCCAGCATTTT. The genes are TRBV7-8 and TRBJ1-5; no clear D gene. V was shortened by 6 bases and J by 1 base, with 4 bases between the two germline ends. The CDR3 is made up of 12 amino acids. CDR1 and CDR2 from the germline V gene are SGHVS and FQNEAQ.

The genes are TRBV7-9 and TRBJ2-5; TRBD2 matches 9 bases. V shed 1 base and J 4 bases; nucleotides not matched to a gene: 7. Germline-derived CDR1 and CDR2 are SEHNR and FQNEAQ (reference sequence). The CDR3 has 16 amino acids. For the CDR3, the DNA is TGTGCCAGCAGCTTAGAGGGTAGCGGGAGAGGAGAGACCCAGTACTTC. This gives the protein CASSLEGSGRGETQYF.

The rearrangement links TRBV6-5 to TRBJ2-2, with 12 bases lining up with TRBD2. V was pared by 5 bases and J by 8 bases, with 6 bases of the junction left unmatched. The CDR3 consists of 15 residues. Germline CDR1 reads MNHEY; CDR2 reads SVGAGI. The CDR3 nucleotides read TGTGCCAGCAGTCGAAAGCTAGCGGGAGGGGGGGAGCTGTTTTTT. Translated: CASSRKLAGGGELFF.

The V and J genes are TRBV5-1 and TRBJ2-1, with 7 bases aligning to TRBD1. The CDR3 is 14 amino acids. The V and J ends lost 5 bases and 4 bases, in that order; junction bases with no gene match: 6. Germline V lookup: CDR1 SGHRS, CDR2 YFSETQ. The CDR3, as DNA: TGCGCCAGCAGGCCTCCGGGACAGTACAATGAGCAGTTCTTC. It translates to CASRPPGQYNEQFF.

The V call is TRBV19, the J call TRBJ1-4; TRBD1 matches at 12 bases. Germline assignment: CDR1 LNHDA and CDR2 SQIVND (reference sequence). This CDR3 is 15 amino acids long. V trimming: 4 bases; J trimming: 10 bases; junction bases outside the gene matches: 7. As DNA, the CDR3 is TGTGCCAGTAGTAGACGGGACAGGGGGCGAGGAAAACTGTTTTTT. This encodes CASSRRDRGRGKLFF.

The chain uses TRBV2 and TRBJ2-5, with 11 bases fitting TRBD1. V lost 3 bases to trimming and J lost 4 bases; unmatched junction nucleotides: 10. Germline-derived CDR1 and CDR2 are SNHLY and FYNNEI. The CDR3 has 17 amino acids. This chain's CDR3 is CASSDRTGGIFAETQYF. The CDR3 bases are TGTGCCAGCAGTGACCGGACAGGGGGCATCTTCGCAGAGACCCAGTACTTC.

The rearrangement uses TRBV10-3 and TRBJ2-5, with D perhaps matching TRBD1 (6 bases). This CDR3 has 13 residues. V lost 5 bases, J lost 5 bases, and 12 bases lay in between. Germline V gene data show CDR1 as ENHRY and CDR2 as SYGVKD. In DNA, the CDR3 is TGTGCCATCAGTTGGACAGTAAGTGAGACCCAGTACTTC. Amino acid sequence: CAISWTVSETQYF.

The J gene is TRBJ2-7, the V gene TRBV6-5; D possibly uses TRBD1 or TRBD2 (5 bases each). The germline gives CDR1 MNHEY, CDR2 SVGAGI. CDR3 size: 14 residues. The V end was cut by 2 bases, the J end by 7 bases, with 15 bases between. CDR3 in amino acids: CASSYEGRSQEQYF. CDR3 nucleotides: TGTGCCAGCAGTTACGAGGGACGCAGCCAGGAGCAGTACTTC.

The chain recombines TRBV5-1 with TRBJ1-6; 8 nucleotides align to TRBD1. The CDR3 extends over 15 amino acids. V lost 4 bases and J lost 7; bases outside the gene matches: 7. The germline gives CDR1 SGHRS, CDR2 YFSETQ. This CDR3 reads CASSPTGQDNSPLHF. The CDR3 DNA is TGCGCCAGCAGCCCGACGGGACAGGACAATTCACCCCTCCACTTT.

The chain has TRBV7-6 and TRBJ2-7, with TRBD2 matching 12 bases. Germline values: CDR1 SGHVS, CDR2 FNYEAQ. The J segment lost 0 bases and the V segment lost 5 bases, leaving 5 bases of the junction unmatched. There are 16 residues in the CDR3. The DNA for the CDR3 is TGTGCCAGCAGCCCCACTAGCGGGAGGCCCTCCTACGAGCAGTACTTC. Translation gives CASSPTSGRPSYEQYF.

The CDR3 DNA reads as TGTGCCAGCAGTTCCACCCTACTTGGAAACACCATATATTTT. Translation gives CASSSTLLGNTIYF. V is TRBV28 and J is TRBJ1-3; D call uncertain. CDR3 size: 14 residues. V gave up 4 bases and J gave up 3 bases, with 10 bases separating them. Germline loops: CDR1 MDHEN, CDR2 SYDVKM.

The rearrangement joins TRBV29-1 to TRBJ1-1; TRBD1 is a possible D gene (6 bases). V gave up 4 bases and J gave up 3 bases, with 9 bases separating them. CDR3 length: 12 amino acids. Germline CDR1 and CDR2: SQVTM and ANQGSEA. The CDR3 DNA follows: TGCAGCGTTGGGGGGGCGCACACTGAAGCTTTCTTT. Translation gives CSVGGAHTEAFF.

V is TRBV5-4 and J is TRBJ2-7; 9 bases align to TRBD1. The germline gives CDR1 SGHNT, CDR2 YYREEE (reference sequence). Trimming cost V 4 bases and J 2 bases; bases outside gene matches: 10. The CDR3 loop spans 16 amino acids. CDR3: CASSTAPGQGTYEQYF. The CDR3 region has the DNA TGTGCCAGCAGCACAGCTCCGGGACAGGGAACCTACGAGCAGTACTTC.

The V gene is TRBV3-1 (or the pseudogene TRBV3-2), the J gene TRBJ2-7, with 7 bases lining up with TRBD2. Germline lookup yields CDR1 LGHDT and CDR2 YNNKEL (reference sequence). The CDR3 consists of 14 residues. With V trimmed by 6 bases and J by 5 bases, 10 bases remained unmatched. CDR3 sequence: CASSSGLVSDEQYF. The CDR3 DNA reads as TGTGCCAGCAGTTCCGGACTAGTATCGGACGAGCAGTACTTC.

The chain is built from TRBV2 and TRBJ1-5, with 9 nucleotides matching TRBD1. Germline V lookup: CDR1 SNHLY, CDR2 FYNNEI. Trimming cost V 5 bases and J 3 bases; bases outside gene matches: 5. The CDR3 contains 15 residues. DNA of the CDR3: TGTGCCAGCAGTCTGACAGGGGGTCCCAATCAGCCCCAGCATTTT. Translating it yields CASSLTGGPNQPQHF.

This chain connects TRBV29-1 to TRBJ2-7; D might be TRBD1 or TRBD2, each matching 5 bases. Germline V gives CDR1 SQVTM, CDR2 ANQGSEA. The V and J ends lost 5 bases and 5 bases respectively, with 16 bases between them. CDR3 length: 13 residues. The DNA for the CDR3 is TGCAGCGTTAGAGGGGCTCCTACAGACGAGCAGTACTTC. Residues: CSVRGAPTDEQYF.